What follows are 15 T cell receptor beta chains derived from one specimen sequenced in a study of cytomegalovirus exposure and HLA in healthy donors. PCR employed 60 Vbeta and 13 Jbeta primers. TCRdb keeps only in-frame clones here, not all; method: immunoSEQ multiplex PCR. The data contain about 96,000 clones, under 85% of them singletons. Sequenced input: PBMCs. The receptors were sampled from a man aged 25-45 years in good health and CMV-seronegative.

This clone was recorded once. The chain employs TRBV7-3 and TRBJ1-1; D remains ambiguous. V dropped 4 bases and J dropped 4 bases, with 10 bases sitting between them. The germline V gene encodes CDR1 SGHTA and CDR2 FQGTGA. This CDR3 has 13 amino acids. CDR3 coding DNA: TGTGCCAGCAGCTACTTAATCCGCACTGAAGCTTTCTTT. It codes for CASSYLIRTEAFF. The entire variable domain, with the rest obtained from reference TRBV7-3 and TRBJ1-1, is as follows: GAGVSQTPSNKVTEKGKYVELRCDPISGHTALYWYRQSLGQGPEFLIYFQGTGAADDSGLPNDRFFAVRPEGSVSTLKIQRTERGDSAVYLCASSYLIRTEAFFGQGTRLTVV.

There are a few counts of this clone. The V gene is TRBV10-3, the J gene TRBJ1-2; 8 bases are a match to TRBD1. J gave up 6 bases and V 3 bases, and 9 bases lay outside the gene matches. The CDR3 runs to 15 residues. Looked up from germline, CDR1 is ENHRY and CDR2 is SYGVKD. Here the CDR3 DNA reads TGTGCCATCAGTGAAACAGGGGGAAGAGGGGATGGCTACACCTTC. It specifies CAISETGGRGDGYTF.

This clone was recorded a few times. The V call is TRBV11-2, the J call TRBJ1-6, with a weak D call TRBD1 (6 bases). The V gene's germline CDR1 is SGHAT and CDR2 FQNNGV. The V end lost 3 bases, the J end lost 10 bases, and 19 bases lay between the germline ends. The CDR3 has 16 residues. CDR3 sequence: CASSLGPGRGESPLHF. The CDR3 coding sequence is TGTGCCAGCAGCTTGGGCCCCGGCAGGGGTGAATCACCCCTCCACTTT.

V is TRBV5-1 and J is TRBJ1-1, with D unresolved. Germline V CDR1 and CDR2: SGHRS, YFSETQ. The CDR3 sequence is 12 residues long. The V end was cut by 7 bases, the J end by 4 bases, with 11 bases between. The CDR3: CASREASTEAFF. The CDR3 bases are TGCGCCAGCCGCGAGGCGAGCACTGAAGCTTTCTTT.

J is TRBJ2-7 and V is TRBV27, with D tentatively TRBD1 (6 bases). There are 15 residues in the CDR3. The V end lost 3 bases, the J end lost 3 bases, and 15 bases lay between the germline ends. Germline-derived CDR1 and CDR2 are MNHEY and SMNVEV (reference sequence). This CDR3 reads CASSFRTAGGYEQYF. CDR3 nucleotide sequence: TGTGCCAGCAGTTTTAGGACAGCAGGAGGCTACGAGCAGTACTTC.

The chain has TRBV30 and TRBJ2-1, with 7 bases lining up with TRBD1. CDR3 length equals 16 residues. Germline loops: CDR1 GTSNPN, CDR2 SVGIG (reference sequence). After removal of 4 bases from V and 1 base from J, the junction contained 10 bases not matched to a gene. The CDR3 here is CAWKPDRVRSYNEQFF. CDR3 bases: TGTGCCTGGAAACCTGACAGGGTTCGGTCCTACAATGAGCAGTTCTTC.

This clone was seen only once. This chain joins TRBV15 and TRBJ2-2, with a weak D call TRBD1 (6 bases). Germline assignment: CDR1 LNHNV and CDR2 YYDKDF (reference sequence). Trimming cost V 4 bases and J 1 base, with 19 bases left between them. CDR3 size: 18 residues. The CDR3: CATSNPPGHPKNTGELFF. CDR3 bases: TGTGCCACCAGCAACCCGCCGGGACACCCAAAGAACACCGGGGAGCTGTTTTTT.

The rearrangement joins TRBV5-8 to TRBJ1-5; 8 bases are shared with TRBD1. V dropped 4 bases and J dropped 4; count of bases not matched to a gene: 7. This CDR3 spans 15 amino acids. Germline CDR1 and CDR2: SGHTS and YDEGEE. This CDR3 is CASSIRTGNNQPQHF. CDR3 sequence (DNA): TGTGCCAGCAGCATACGGACAGGGAATAATCAGCCCCAGCATTTT. The full variable domain, its missing parts supplied by reference TRBV5-8 and TRBJ1-5, is EAGVTQSPTHLIKTRGQQATLRCSPISGHTSVYWYQQALGLGLQFLLWYDEGEERNRGNFPPRFSGRQFPNYSSELNVNALELEDSALYLCASSIRTGNNQPQHFGDGTRLSIL.

Only one count was recorded for this clone. The chain combines TRBV5-6 with TRBJ2-5; TRBD2 agrees at 12 bases. Germline V gives CDR1 SGHDT, CDR2 YYEEEE. V lost 5 bases, J lost 4 bases, and 6 bases stayed unmatched. CDR3 length: 15 amino acids. The CDR3 DNA reads as TGTGCCAGCAGTGGACTAGCGGGGATGGGAGAGACCCAGTACTTC. This translates into CASSGLAGMGETQYF.

This chain links TRBV27 with TRBJ2-7, with 10 bases aligning to TRBD1. CDR1 MNHEY and CDR2 SMNVEV come from the germline V gene (reference sequence). The CDR3 contains 15 residues. V lost 3 bases to trimming and J lost 3 bases; unmatched junction nucleotides: 5. CDR3 amino acids: CASSFMGTGDYEQYF. As DNA, the CDR3 is TGTGCCAGCAGTTTCATGGGGACAGGGGACTACGAGCAGTACTTC.

V and J are TRBV27 and TRBJ2-1; 8 bases align to TRBD2. Germline CDR1 MNHEY, CDR2 SMNVEV (reference sequence). Unmatched junction bases numbered 20, after V lost 8 bases and J lost 8 bases. The CDR3 consists of 17 residues. The DNA of the CDR3 is TGTGCCAGCCTGCAGTCCGGGGGGGCAAATGGGTTCGATGAGCAGTTCTTC. Translated, it gives CASLQSGGANGFDEQFF.

This clone has more than one count but fewer than ten. The chain has TRBV6-5 and TRBJ2-7; 10 nucleotides agree with TRBD1. V gave up 6 bases and J gave up 8 bases; unmatched junction bases: 7. Germline CDR1 MNHEY, CDR2 SVGAGI. The CDR3 totals 13 residues. The chain's CDR3 is CASSPGQGYQQYF. CDR3 coding DNA: TGTGCCAGCAGCCCGGGACAGGGGTATCAGCAGTACTTC.

The rearrangement joins TRBV7-9 to TRBJ1-5; 9 bases align to TRBD1. J gave up 7 bases and V 4 bases, and 11 bases lay outside the gene matches. The CDR3 spans 16 residues. Looked up from germline, CDR1 is SEHNR and CDR2 is FQNEAQ (reference sequence). Here the CDR3 DNA reads TGTGCCAGCAGCTCGACAGGGGGTGGGGACTGGCAGCCCCAGCATTTT. It is translated as CASSSTGGGDWQPQHF.

V usage is TRBV5-5 and J usage is TRBJ2-3, with 10 nucleotides matching TRBD2. In germline, CDR1 is SGHKS, CDR2 YYEKEE (reference sequence). The CDR3 runs 16 residues. V shed 0 bases, J shed 2 bases, and the junction held 3 bases outside the gene matches. The CDR3 bases are TGTGCCAGCAGCTTGGTGCTAGCGGGGGACACAGATACGCAGTATTTT. It codes for CASSLVLAGDTDTQYF.

This chain connects TRBV5-1 to TRBJ1-2; D gene unclear. Deletions cut 0 bases from V and 0 bases from J, with 9 bases between. This CDR3 has 15 amino acids. Germline CDR1 SGHRS, CDR2 YFSETQ. The DNA for the CDR3 is TGCGCCAGCAGCTTGGTTCCCAACTCTAACTATGGCTACACCTTC. It encodes CASSLVPNSNYGYTF.